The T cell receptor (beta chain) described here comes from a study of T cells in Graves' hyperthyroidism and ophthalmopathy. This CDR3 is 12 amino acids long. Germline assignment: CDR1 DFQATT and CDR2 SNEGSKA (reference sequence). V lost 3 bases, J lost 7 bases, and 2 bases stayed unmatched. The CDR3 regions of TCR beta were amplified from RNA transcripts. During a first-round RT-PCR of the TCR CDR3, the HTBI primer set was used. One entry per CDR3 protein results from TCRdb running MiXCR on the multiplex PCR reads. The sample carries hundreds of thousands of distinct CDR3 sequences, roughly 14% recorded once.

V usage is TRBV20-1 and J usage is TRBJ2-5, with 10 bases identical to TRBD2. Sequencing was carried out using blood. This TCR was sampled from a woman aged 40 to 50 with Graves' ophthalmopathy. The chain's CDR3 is CSARVAGGTQYF. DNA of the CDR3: TGCAGTGCTAGGGTAGCGGGAGGGACCCAGTACTTC.